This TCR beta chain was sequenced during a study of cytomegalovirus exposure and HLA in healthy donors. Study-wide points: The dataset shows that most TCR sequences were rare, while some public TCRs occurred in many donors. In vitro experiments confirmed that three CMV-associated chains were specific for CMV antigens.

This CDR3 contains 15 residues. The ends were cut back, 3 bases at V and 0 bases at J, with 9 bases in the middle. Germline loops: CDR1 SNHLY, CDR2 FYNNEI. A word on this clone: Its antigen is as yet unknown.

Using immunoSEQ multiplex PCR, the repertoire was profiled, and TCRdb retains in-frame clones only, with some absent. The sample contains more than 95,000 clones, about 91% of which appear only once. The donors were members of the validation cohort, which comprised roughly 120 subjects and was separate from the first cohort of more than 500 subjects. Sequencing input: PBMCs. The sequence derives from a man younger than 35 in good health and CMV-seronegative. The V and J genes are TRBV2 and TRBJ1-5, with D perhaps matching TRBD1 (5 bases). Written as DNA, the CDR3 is TGTGCCAGCAGTGACACAGGCTATAGCAATCAGCCCCAGCATTTT. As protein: CASSDTGYSNQPQHF.